This T cell receptor (beta chain) was documented in a study of cytomegalovirus exposure and HLA in healthy donors. Profiled with immunoSEQ multiplex PCR; TCRdb holds only in-frame clones, not every one. The sample includes some 200,000 clones, 85% to 95% of them seen just once. About this clone itself: The antigen remains undetermined.

Study outcomes and limitations: In a later analysis, first-cohort TCR clusters were found to tend to co-occur in the 90 to 150 validation repertoires.

Germline CDR1 MNHNS, CDR2 SASEGT. V was cut by 8 bases and J by 0 bases, with 14 bases left in between. This CDR3 region has 15 residues. This sequence joins TRBV6-1 and TRBJ2-1; a weak D match, TRBD1 (5 bases). Sample: PBMCs. The sequence came from a woman aged 18-30 years in good health and CMV-seronegative. The CDR3 DNA follows: TGTGCCAGCGGCGACAGCCTACTCTCCTACAATGAGCAGTTCTTC. Its protein product is CASGDSLLSYNEQFF.